This T cell receptor (beta chain) was sequenced during a study of blood T cell repertoires in COVID-19. The overall study: The United States, Italy and Spain supplied acute and convalescent COVID-19 samples. Sources were T cells, B-cell-depleted T cells, or PBMCs; the material itself was cDNA or gDNA.

The count of this clone is one. Per the original methods: Nucleated cell number was recorded as an estimate derived from reference gene primer amplification. TCRdb's table, derived via immunoSEQ multiplex PCR, lists solely in-frame clones and lacks some. D and trimming come from the DNA, and the V and J calls and clone size come from that table. This repertoire shows nearly 40,000 clones, over 65% found once; its top ten account for about 14%. CDR3 length: 16 amino acids. V lost 2 bases, J lost 0 bases, and 0 bases stayed unmatched. The rearrangement links TRBV23-1 to TRBJ2-2; 10 bases agree with TRBD1. TRBV23-1 is placed among ORFs of uncertain function. Input material: peripheral blood. This TCR was sampled from a man aged 45-65 years with active or convalescent COVID-19. CDR3 DNA: TGCGCCAGCAGTCAAGGACAGGGGGCGAACACCGGGGAGCTGTTTTTT. As protein: CASSQGQGANTGELFF.